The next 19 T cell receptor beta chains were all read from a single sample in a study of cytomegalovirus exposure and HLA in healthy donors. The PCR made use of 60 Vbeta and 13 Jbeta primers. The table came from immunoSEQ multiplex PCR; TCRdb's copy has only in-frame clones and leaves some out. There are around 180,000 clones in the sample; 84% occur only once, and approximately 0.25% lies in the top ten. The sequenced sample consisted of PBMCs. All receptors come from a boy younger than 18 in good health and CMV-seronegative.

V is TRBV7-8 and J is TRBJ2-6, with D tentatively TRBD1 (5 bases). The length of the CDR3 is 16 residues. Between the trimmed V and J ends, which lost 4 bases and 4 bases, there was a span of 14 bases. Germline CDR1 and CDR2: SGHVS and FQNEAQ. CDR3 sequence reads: CASSSGWSLGANVLTF. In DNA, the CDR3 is TGTGCCAGCAGCTCAGGGTGGTCCCTCGGGGCCAACGTCCTGACTTTC.

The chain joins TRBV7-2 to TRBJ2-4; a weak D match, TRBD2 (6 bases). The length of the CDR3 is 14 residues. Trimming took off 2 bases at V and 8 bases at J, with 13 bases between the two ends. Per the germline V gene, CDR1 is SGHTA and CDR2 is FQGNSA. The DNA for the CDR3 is TGTGCCAGCAGCTTAACCAGGGAGGAGGACATTCAGTACTTC. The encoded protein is CASSLTREEDIQYF.

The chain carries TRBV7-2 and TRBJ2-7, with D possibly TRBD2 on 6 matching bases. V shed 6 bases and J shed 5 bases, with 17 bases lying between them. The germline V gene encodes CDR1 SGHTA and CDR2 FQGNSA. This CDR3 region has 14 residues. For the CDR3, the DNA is TGTGCCAGCAGTCAGACCTCGGGACTGGACGAGCAGTACTTC. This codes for CASSQTSGLDEQYF. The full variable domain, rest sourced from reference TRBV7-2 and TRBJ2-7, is GAGVSQSPSNKVTEKGKDVELRCDPISGHTALYWYRQSLGQGLEFLIYFQGNSAPDKSGLPSDRFSAERTGGSVSTLTIQRTQQEDSAVYLCASSQTSGLDEQYFGPGTRLTVT.

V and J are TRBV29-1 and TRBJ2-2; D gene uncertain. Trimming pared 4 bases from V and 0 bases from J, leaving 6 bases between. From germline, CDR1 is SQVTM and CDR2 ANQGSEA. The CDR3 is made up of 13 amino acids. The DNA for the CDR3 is TGCAGCGTTGGACATTCGAACACCGGGGAGCTGTTTTTT. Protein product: CSVGHSNTGELFF.

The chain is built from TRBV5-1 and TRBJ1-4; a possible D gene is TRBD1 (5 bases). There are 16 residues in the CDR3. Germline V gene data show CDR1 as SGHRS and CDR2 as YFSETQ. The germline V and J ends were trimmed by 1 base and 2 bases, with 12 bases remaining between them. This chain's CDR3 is CASSLIQGTTNEKLFF. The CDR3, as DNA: TGCGCCAGCAGCTTGATTCAGGGAACGACTAATGAAAAACTGTTTTTT.

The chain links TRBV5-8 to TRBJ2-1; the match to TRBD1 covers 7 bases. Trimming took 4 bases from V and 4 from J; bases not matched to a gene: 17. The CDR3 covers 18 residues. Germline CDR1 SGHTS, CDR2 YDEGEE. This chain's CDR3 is CASSLEGAAGPSYNEQFF. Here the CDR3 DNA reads TGTGCCAGCAGCCTAGAGGGGGCTGCTGGGCCGTCGTACAATGAGCAGTTCTTC.

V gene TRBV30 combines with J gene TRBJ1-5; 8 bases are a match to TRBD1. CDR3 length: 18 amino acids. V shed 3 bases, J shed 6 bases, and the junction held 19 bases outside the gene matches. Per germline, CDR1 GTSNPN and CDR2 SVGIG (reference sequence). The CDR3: CAWSDWTGSVRLGQPQHF. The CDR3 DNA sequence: TGTGCCTGGAGCGACTGGACAGGGAGTGTTCGGTTGGGTCAGCCCCAGCATTTT.

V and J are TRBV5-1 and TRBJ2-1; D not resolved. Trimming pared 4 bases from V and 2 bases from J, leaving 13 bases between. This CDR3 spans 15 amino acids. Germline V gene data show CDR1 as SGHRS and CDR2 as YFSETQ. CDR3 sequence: CASSDLELAYNEQFF. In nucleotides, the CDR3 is TGCGCCAGCAGCGATTTGGAGCTAGCCTACAATGAGCAGTTCTTC.

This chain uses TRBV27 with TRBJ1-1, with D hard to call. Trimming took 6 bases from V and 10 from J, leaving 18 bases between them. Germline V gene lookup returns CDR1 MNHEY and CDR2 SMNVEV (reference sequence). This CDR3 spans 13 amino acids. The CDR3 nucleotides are TGTGCCAGCAGCACTATTCCACTTTCCCCAGCTTTCTTT. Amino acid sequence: CASSTIPLSPAFF.

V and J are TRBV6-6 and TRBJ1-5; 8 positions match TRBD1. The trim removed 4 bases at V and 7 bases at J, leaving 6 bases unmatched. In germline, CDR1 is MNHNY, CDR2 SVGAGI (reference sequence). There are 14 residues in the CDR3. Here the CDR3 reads CASSSVDREQPQHF. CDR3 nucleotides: TGTGCCAGCAGTTCCGTGGACAGGGAGCAGCCCCAGCATTTT.

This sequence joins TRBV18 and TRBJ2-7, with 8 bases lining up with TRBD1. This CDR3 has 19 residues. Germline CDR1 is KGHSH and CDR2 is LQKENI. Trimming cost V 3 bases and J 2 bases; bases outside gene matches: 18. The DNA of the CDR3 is TGTGCCAGCTCACCCAAGGAGGCAGGGGGCATGATTTTCCCCTACGAGCAGTACTTC. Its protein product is CASSPKEAGGMIFPYEQYF.

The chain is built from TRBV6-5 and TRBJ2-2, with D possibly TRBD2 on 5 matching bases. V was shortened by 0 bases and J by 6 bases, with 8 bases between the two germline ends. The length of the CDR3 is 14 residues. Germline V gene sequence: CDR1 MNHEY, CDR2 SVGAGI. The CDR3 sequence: CASSYSGGPGELFF. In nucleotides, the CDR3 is TGTGCCAGCAGTTACTCCGGAGGCCCCGGGGAGCTGTTTTTT.

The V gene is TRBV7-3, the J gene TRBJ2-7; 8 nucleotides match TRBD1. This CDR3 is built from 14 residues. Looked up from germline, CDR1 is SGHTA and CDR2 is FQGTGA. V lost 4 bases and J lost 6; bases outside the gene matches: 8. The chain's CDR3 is CASSSDREWFEQYF. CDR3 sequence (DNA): TGTGCCAGCAGCTCGGACAGGGAATGGTTCGAGCAGTACTTC.

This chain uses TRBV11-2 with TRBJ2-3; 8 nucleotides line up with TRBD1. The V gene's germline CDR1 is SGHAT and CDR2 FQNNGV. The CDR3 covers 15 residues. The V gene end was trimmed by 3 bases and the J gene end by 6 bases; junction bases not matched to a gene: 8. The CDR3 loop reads CASSFRRTGSDTQYF. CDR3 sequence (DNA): TGTGCCAGCAGCTTCAGACGGACAGGGTCGGATACGCAGTATTTT.

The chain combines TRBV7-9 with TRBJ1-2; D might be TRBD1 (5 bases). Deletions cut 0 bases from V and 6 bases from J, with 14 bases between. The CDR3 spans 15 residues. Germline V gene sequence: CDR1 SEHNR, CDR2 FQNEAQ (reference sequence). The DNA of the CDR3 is TGTGCCAGCAGCTTAGCTTCAGTCGCGGGGCATGGCTACACCTTC. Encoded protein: CASSLASVAGHGYTF.

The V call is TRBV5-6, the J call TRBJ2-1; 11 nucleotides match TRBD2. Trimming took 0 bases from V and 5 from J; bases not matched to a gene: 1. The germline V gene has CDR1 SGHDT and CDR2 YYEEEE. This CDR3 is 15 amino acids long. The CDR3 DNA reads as TGTGCCAGCAGCTTGGGACTAGCGGGGAACAATGAGCAGTTCTTC. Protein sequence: CASSLGLAGNNEQFF. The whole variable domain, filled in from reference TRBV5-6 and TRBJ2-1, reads DAGVTQSPTHLIKTRGQQVTLRCSPKSGHDTVSWYQQALGQGPQFIFQYYEEEERQRGNFPDRFSGHQFPNYSSELNVNALLLGDSALYLCASSLGLAGNNEQFFGPGTRLTVL.

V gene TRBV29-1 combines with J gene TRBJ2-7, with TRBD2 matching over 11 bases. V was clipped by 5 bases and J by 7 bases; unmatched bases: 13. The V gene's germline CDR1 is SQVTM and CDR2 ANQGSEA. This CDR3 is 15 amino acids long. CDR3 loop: CSVSRSSGRAQEQYF. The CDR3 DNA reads TGCAGCGTTTCCCGGAGTAGCGGGAGGGCCCAAGAGCAGTACTTC.

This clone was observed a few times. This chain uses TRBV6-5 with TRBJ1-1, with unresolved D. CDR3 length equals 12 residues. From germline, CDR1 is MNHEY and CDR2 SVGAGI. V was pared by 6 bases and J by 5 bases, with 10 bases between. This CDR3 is CASRPSVTEAFF. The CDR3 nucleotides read TGTGCCAGCAGACCCTCGGTGACTGAAGCTTTCTTT.

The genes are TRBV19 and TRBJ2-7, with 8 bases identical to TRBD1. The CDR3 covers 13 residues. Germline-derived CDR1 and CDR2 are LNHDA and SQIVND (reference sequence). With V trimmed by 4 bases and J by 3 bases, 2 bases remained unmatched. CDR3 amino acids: CASSTDRGYEQYF. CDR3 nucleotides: TGTGCCAGTAGTACCGACAGGGGCTACGAGCAGTACTTC. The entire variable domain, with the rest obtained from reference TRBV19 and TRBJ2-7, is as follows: DGGITQSPKYLFRKEGQNVTLSCEQNLNHDAMYWYRQDPGQGLRLIYYSQIVNDFQKGDIAEGYSVSREKKESFPLTVTSAQKNPTAFYLCASSTDRGYEQYFGPGTRLTVT.